This T cell receptor beta chain is from a study of regulatory T cells in long-lasting Graves disease. This sample's time point: newly diagnosed GD, antithyroid drugs for less than 3 months. Preparation of the TCR library used RNA extracted from PBMCs. V lost 6 bases to trimming and J lost 8 bases, with 14 bases between them. The CDR3 has 13 residues. The germline V gene has CDR1 KGHSH and CDR2 LQKENI. Many counts were recorded for this clonotype. Arm-PCR of CDR3 regions and iRepertoire HTBI primers were used to build TCR beta libraries. TCRdb ran MiXCR on the multiplex PCR reads and lists one entry per CDR3 protein. The top ten hold just under 25% of the sample, which has about 530,000 distinct CDR3 sequences, roughly 15% seen once. Separately, the same data were catalogued under a study of T cells in Graves' hyperthyroidism and ophthalmopathy.

Sequences were derived from peripheral blood mononuclear cells (PBMCs), sampled at new diagnosis, from a patient treated with antithyroid drugs. This clonotype was obtained from a woman aged 35-65 years with Graves disease. V gene TRBV18 combines with J gene TRBJ2-1, with D perhaps being TRBD1 or TRBD2 (6 bases each). The CDR3 loop reads CASSSNRGDEQFF. The CDR3 coding sequence is TGTGCCAGCTCGTCCAATAGGGGGGATGAGCAGTTCTTC.